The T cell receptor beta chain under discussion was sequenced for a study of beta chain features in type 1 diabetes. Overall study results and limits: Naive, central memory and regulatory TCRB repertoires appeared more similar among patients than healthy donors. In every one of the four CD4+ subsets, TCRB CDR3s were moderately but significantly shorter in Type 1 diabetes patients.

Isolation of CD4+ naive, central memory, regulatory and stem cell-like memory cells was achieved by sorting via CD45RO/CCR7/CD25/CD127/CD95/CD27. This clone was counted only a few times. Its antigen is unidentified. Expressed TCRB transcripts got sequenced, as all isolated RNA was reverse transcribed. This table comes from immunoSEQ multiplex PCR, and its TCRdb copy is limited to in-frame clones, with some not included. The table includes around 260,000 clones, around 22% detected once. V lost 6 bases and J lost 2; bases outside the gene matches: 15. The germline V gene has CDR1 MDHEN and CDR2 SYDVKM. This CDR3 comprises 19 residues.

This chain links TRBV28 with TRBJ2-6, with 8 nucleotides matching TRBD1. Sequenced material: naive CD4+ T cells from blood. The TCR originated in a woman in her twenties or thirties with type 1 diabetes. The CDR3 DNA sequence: TGTGCCAGCAGCCCCCCCTGGCAGGGGGCGCGCACTGGGGCCAACGTCCTGACTTTC. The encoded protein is CASSPPWQGARTGANVLTF. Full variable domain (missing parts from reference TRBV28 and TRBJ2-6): DVKVTQSSRYLVKRTGEKVFLECVQDMDHENMFWYRQDPGLGLRLIYFSYDVKMKEKGDIPEGYSVSREKKERFSLILESASTNQTSMYLCASSPPWQGARTGANVLTFGAGSRLTVL.